Shown below are 3 T cell receptor beta chains from a single sample sequenced in a study of T cell clonality in common variable immunodeficiency. Profiling relied on immunoSEQ multiplex PCR, and the TCRdb table lists in-frame clones only, not all of them. The repertoire has roughly 40,000 clones, none seen only once; the ten largest take 2.5% to 3%. Sequenced sample: peripheral blood mononuclear cells. Every receptor here comes from a person aged 18-70 years in good health.

This clone came up many times. The CDR3 protein is CATDRGDTDTQYF. The CDR3 DNA, read in part, is TGTGCCACCGACAGGGGTGATACAGATACG. This chain joins TRBV24-1 and TRBJ2-3; 8 positions match TRBD1. The read terminates 3 residues before the CDR3 end, so the remaining end is supplied by the germline J gene. CDR1 KGHDR and CDR2 SFDVKD come from the germline V gene. J lost 3 bases, V lost 9 bases, and 4 bases had no gene match. CDR3 length equals 13 residues.

This clone was detected many times. The read is 3 residues too short to cover the CDR3 end, so that end is filled in from the germline J gene. The rearrangement joins TRBV20-1 to TRBJ2-3; 7 positions agree with TRBD2. Per the germline V gene, CDR1 is DFQATT and CDR2 is SNEGSKA (reference sequence). The junction had 4 bases not matched to a gene; V was cut back by 2 bases and J by 2 bases. The CDR3 contains 14 residues. CDR3: CSARTGTNTDTQYF. Incomplete CDR3 DNA: TGCAGTGCTAGAACCGGGACTAACACAGATACG.

This clone was picked up many times. This chain's CDR3 is CAISEPTSGYTF. Incomplete CDR3 DNA: TGTGCCATCAGTGAGCCCACGAGCGGC. The chain links TRBV10-3 to TRBJ1-2; D uncertain. The read comes to an end 3 residues before the CDR3 does, leaving the germline J gene to fill in the end. The CDR3 has 12 amino acids. Germline loops: CDR1 ENHRY, CDR2 SYGVKD.